This TCR beta chain was captured in a study of shared clonotypes between healthy human individuals. Concerning this clone: As yet, its antigen is unknown.

TCRdb's copy holds only in-frame clones and misses some; the assay was immunoSEQ multiplex PCR. The data hold roughly 500,000 clones, with 95% to 97% observed a single time. The CDR3 spans 15 residues. Germline CDR1 is MDHEN and CDR2 is SYDVKM. V lost 6 bases to trimming and J lost 5 bases; unmatched junction nucleotides: 10. Study-level results: Some naive CD4 clonotypes, around 4.7%, turned up in common across several donors.

V usage is TRBV28 and J usage is TRBJ2-1, with 7 bases fitting TRBD2. The TCR comes from a young woman in good health. Sequenced: naive CD4+ T cells sorted from blood. Subset noted: CD45RA+ positively selected. The CDR3 coding sequence is TGTGCCAGCAGCCCCATTGGGAGGGGCCACAATGAGCAGTTCTTC. Protein: CASSPIGRGHNEQFF.